This passage covers 18 T cell receptor beta chains from one sample sequenced in a study of response to subunit inactivated influenza vaccine. Via MiXCR, TCRdb re-called the RT-PCR reads, giving one row per CDR3 protein. The table records 650,000 to 800,000 distinct CDR3 sequences, around 20% of them present only once. Material: PBMCs from blood, obtained 4 to 6 days after vaccination. The receptors were gathered from a man aged 45-60 years who received an inactivated influenza vaccine.

V is TRBV20-1 and J is TRBJ2-1; D remains ambiguous. CDR1 is DFQATT, CDR2 SNEGSKA, per germline (reference sequence). This CDR3 region has 13 residues. Trimming pared 3 bases from V and 2 bases from J, leaving 8 bases between. CDR3 sequence reads: CSASQPAYNEQFF. CDR3 in DNA: TGCAGTGCTAGTCAGCCAGCCTACAATGAGCAGTTCTTC.

This clonotype was detected only a few times. CDR3: CASSLGEQPQHF. As DNA, the CDR3 is TGTGCCAGCAGTTTAGGGGAGCAGCCCCAGCATTTT. The gene calls are TRBV12-3 or TRBV12-4 and TRBJ1-5; D unresolved. V lost 1 base to trimming and J lost 7 bases, with 5 bases between them. CDR3 length equals 12 residues.

This clonotype was seen a few times. V is TRBV10-3 and J is TRBJ2-3, with 8 bases fitting TRBD2. Losses at the gene ends were 7 bases for V and 2 bases for J; bases not matched to a gene: 5. The CDR3 consists of 14 residues. Germline assignment: CDR1 ENHRY and CDR2 SYGVKD. The DNA for the CDR3 is TGTGCCATCAAGAAACTAGCGGACACAGATACGCAGTATTTT. Protein sequence: CAIKKLADTDTQYF.

This clonotype showed up many times. The chain uses TRBV6-2 or TRBV6-3 and TRBJ2-1; no definite D call. CDR1 and CDR2 from the germline V gene are MNHEY and SVGEGT. V dropped 6 bases and J dropped 8 bases, with 11 bases sitting between them. CDR3 length: 12 residues. This CDR3 reads CASSSYWDEQFF. DNA for the CDR3: TGTGCCAGCAGCTCATACTGGGATGAGCAGTTCTTC.

The chain couples TRBV7-9 to TRBJ1-3, with a possible D match to TRBD1 (5 bases). Trimming removed 4 bases at V and 4 bases at J, with 8 bases between. The CDR3 length is 13 residues. The germline V gene has CDR1 SEHNR and CDR2 FQNEAQ (reference sequence). The CDR3 bases are TGTGCCAGCAGCTCTGAGGGGGGAAACACCATATATTTT. Amino acid sequence: CASSSEGGNTIYF. The complete variable domain, with remaining parts taken from reference TRBV7-9 and TRBJ1-3, reads DTGVSQNPRHKITKRGQNVTFRCDPISEHNRLYWYRQTLGQGPEFLTYFQNEAQLEKSRLLSDRFSAERPKGSFSTLEIQRTEQGDSAMYLCASSSEGGNTIYFGEGSWLTVV.

The chain links TRBV4-3 to TRBJ2-7, with a weak D call TRBD1 (7 bases). Germline lookup yields CDR1 LGHNA and CDR2 YSLEER. The ends were cut back, 4 bases at V and 8 bases at J, with 15 bases in the middle. This CDR3 spans 13 amino acids. The CDR3 sequence is CASSRLRDSQQYF. DNA of the CDR3: TGCGCCAGCAGCCGTCTGCGGGACAGTCAGCAGTACTTC.

This clonotype has only a few counts. The chain has TRBV5-5 and TRBJ1-2, with TRBD1 matching 7 bases. The V segment lost 4 bases and the J segment 3 bases; nucleotides outside the gene matches: 12. Germline V lookup: CDR1 SGHKS, CDR2 YYEKEE (reference sequence). This CDR3 spans 16 amino acids. The CDR3 protein is CASSLKRAGGDYGYTF. Written as DNA, the CDR3 is TGTGCCAGCAGCCTCAAACGCGCAGGGGGGGACTATGGCTACACCTTC.

The chain combines TRBV28 with TRBJ2-7; D might be TRBD1 (6 bases). V was cut by 7 bases and J by 3 bases, with 19 bases left in between. Germline values: CDR1 MDHEN, CDR2 SYDVKM. CDR3 size: 15 residues. The CDR3 region is CASIQDSSYFYEQYF. The CDR3 DNA follows: TGTGCCAGCATCCAGGACAGTTCTTACTTCTACGAGCAGTACTTC.

The V and J genes are TRBV6-4 and TRBJ2-3; D gene unclear. The CDR3 is 13 amino acids. Looked up from germline, CDR1 is MRHNA and CDR2 is SNTAGT. The germline V and J ends were trimmed by 2 bases and 9 bases, with 12 bases remaining between them. This CDR3 reads CASSDQRGRTQYF. CDR3 nucleotides: TGTGCCAGCAGTGACCAGAGAGGTCGGACGCAGTATTTT.

This clonotype was counted at least ten times. The rearrangement joins TRBV12-3 or TRBV12-4 to TRBJ2-7; D might be TRBD1 or TRBD2, each matching 7 bases. The CDR3 totals 14 residues. V shed 5 bases and J shed 6 bases, with 17 bases lying between them. The CDR3 here is CASSPRGGASEQYF. CDR3 DNA sequence: TGTGCCAGCAGTCCCAGGGGGGGCGCGTCCGAGCAGTACTTC.

The V gene is TRBV9, the J gene TRBJ2-2, with 7 bases fitting TRBD2. The germline V gene has CDR1 SGDLS and CDR2 YYNGEE. Trimming at V came to 5 bases and at J to 3 bases, leaving 10 bases not matched to a gene. The CDR3 is 16 amino acids. The CDR3 reads CASSITRESDTGELFF. As DNA, the CDR3 is TGTGCCAGCAGTATAACGCGGGAGTCGGACACCGGGGAGCTGTTTTTT.

V gene TRBV18 combines with J gene TRBJ2-7; 8 bases map to TRBD2. CDR3 size: 15 residues. The V gene's germline CDR1 is KGHSH and CDR2 LQKENI. The V segment lost 4 bases and the J segment 0 bases; nucleotides outside the gene matches: 5. CDR3 protein: CASSQGLVSSYEQYF. DNA of the CDR3: TGTGCCAGCTCACAGGGACTAGTGAGCTCCTACGAGCAGTACTTC.

A few counts support this clonotype. The CDR3 DNA follows: TGTGCCAGCAGTTTAGTAGAGAGCACTGAAGCTTTCTTT. Encoded protein: CASSLVESTEAFF. The chain uses TRBV12-3 or TRBV12-4 and TRBJ1-1; D is undetermined. The CDR3 consists of 13 residues. Trimming pared 1 base from V and 4 bases from J, leaving 7 bases between.

V usage is TRBV20-1 and J usage is TRBJ2-7; 7 nucleotides line up with TRBD2. Germline V gives CDR1 DFQATT, CDR2 SNEGSKA (reference sequence). Germline trimming cut 7 bases from V and 0 bases from J; bases unmatched to any gene: 6. The CDR3 has 13 residues. CDR3 residues: CSVRLARSYEQYF. The CDR3 DNA sequence: TGCAGTGTTCGACTAGCTCGCTCCTACGAGCAGTACTTC.

This clonotype was recorded a few times. The chain couples TRBV24-1 to TRBJ2-2; 8 bases are shared with TRBD1. V shed 10 bases, J shed 7 bases, and the junction held 7 bases outside the gene matches. The CDR3 contains 13 residues. Germline V gene sequence: CDR1 KGHDR, CDR2 SFDVKD. CDR3 amino acids: CATDQGAGGELFF. CDR3 sequence (DNA): TGTGCCACAGACCAGGGGGCTGGCGGGGAGCTGTTTTTT.

The chain's CDR3 is CAWSVLPPGVYNEQFF. Written as DNA, the CDR3 is TGTGCCTGGAGTGTATTGCCCCCTGGGGTCTACAATGAGCAGTTCTTC. The chain recombines TRBV30 with TRBJ2-1; D uncertain. This CDR3 has 16 amino acids. Per the germline V gene, CDR1 is GTSNPN and CDR2 is SVGIG (reference sequence). Deletions cut 0 bases from V and 3 bases from J, with 15 bases between.

This clonotype came up many times. The chain joins TRBV25-1 to TRBJ2-6, with D unresolved. Trimming removed 9 bases at V and 3 bases at J, with 6 bases between. Per germline, CDR1 MGHDK and CDR2 SYGVNS. The CDR3 runs 12 residues. The CDR3 protein is CASAVGANVLTF. The CDR3 nucleotides read TGTGCCAGTGCGGTTGGGGCCAACGTCCTGACTTTC.

This clonotype was observed a handful of times. The J gene is TRBJ1-3, the V gene TRBV19, with 8 positions matching TRBD1. The CDR3 sequence is 18 residues long. V lost 7 bases and J lost 0; bases outside the gene matches: 14. CDR1 and CDR2 from the germline V gene are LNHDA and SQIVND (reference sequence). The CDR3 DNA follows: TGTGCCAGTACCAACCTCAGGACAGGGAAGAGCTCTGGAAACACCATATATTTT. It specifies CASTNLRTGKSSGNTIYF. Looking up the rest from reference TRBV19 and TRBJ1-3 gives the full variable domain: DGGITQSPKYLFRKEGQNVTLSCEQNLNHDAMYWYRQDPGQGLRLIYYSQIVNDFQKGDIAEGYSVSREKKESFPLTVTSAQKNPTAFYLCASTNLRTGKSSGNTIYFGEGSWLTVV.